This T cell receptor beta chain was found in a study of blood T cell repertoires in COVID-19. Methods used by the authors: Reference gene primer amplification yielded estimated nucleated cell counts. Method: immunoSEQ multiplex PCR; TCRdb's copy keeps in-frame clones and lacks some. V and J calls and clone size are those listed in that table; D and trimming were worked out from the DNA. Among about 170,000 clones listed, just under 85% were seen once. Patients from Seattle were sampled longitudinally, starting during active infection. The CDR3 has 15 amino acids. V was pared by 0 bases and J by 8 bases, with 4 bases of the junction left unmatched. Germline-derived CDR1 and CDR2 are SNHLY and FYNNEI.

The source material was peripheral blood. This TCR came from a woman older than 75 with COVID-19, enrolled during active disease. The chain has TRBV2 and TRBJ2-1; TRBD1 matches at 10 bases. CDR3 residues: CASSEAGQGVHEQFF. CDR3 nucleotide sequence: TGTGCCAGCAGTGAAGCAGGACAGGGGGTGCATGAGCAGTTCTTC.